This T cell receptor (beta chain) was profiled in a study of cytomegalovirus exposure and HLA in healthy donors. Germline V CDR1 and CDR2: LGHNA, YSLEER. There are 17 residues in the CDR3. With 0 bases removed from V and 8 bases from J, the gap between germline ends came to 22 bases. Healthy individuals who donated bone marrow served as the donors. With 60 Vbeta and 13 Jbeta primers, the PCR was carried out. Authors' methods: About 11 million of tens of millions of unique TCR beta chains were shared, per a later count. Measured with immunoSEQ multiplex PCR; TCRdb has only the in-frame clones, and not every one. The V and J calls and clone size were taken over from that table, and D and trimming were inferred from the DNA. The repertoire holds about 200,000 clones, with 70% to 90% as singletons. This clone has just one count.

The sequence was obtained from a woman aged 18-29 years in good health and CMV-seronegative. Material for sequencing was PBMCs. The chain couples TRBV4-3 to TRBJ1-2; D gene uncertain. The CDR3 loop reads CASSQDDGPGRVGGYTF. The CDR3 region has the DNA TGCGCCAGCAGCCAAGATGATGGCCCGGGGAGGGTCGGGGGCTACACCTTC.